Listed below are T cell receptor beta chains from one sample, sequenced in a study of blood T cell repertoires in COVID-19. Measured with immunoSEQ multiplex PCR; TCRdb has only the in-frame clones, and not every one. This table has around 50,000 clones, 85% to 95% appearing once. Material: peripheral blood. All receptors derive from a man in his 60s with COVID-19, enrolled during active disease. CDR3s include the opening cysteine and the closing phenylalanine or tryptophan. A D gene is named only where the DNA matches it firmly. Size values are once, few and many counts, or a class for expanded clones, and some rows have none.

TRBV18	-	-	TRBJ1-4	TGTGCCAGCTCGTGGGACATTGCCGAAAAACTGTTTTTT	CASSWDIAEKLFF
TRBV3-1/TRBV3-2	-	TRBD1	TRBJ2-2	TGTGCCAGCAGCCAAGATTGGGGACAGGGGTTCACCGGGGAGCTGTTTTTT	CASSQDWGQGFTGELFF
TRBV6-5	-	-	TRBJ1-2	TGTGCCAGCACCTTACCGGGGAAGGGCTACACCTTC	CASTLPGKGYTF
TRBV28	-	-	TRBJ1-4	TGTGCCAGCAGTTTAGGGGAGGGAAAGGGTGAAAAACTGTTTTTT	CASSLGEGKGEKLFF
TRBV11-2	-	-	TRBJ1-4	TGTGCCAGCAGTCTTGCCGGGGCAACTAATGAAAAACTGTTTTTT	CASSLAGATNEKLFF
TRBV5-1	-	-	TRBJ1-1	TGCGCCAGCAGCTTGCAGGGGTGGAGCACTGAAGCTTTCTTT	CASSLQGWSTEAFF
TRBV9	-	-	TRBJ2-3	TGTGCCAGCAGCGTAGCTCCCGGGAGCACAGATACGCAGTATTTT	CASSVAPGSTDTQYF
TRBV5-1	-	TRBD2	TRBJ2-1	TGCGCCAGCAGCACGCGGACTAGCGGGAGATCGGGTAATGAGCAGTTCTTC	CASSTRTSGRSGNEQFF
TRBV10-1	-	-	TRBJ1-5	TGCGCCAGCACCCGCGGTGGTTGCAATCAGCCCCAGCATTTT	CASTRGGCNQPQHF
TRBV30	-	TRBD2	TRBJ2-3	TGTGCCTGGAGTAGCGGGAGGGCCAAGAGGTCTACGGATACGCAGTATTTT	CAWSSGRAKRSTDTQYF
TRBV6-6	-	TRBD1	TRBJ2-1	TGTGCCAGCAGTTCCTCCGGGACAGGTTACAATGAGCAGTTCTTC	CASSSSGTGYNEQFF
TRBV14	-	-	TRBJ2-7	TGTGCCAGCAGCCAAGGGGGCTGGACCTACGAGCAGTACTTC	CASSQGGWTYEQYF
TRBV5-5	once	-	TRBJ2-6	TGTGCCAGCTTGCCTACCCAAAGCTCTGGGGCCAACGTCCTGACTTTC	CASLPTQSSGANVLTF
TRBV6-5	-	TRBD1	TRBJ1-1	TGTGCCAGCAGTTACACCGGACAGGGGTCAGAAGCTTTCTTT	CASSYTGQGSEAFF
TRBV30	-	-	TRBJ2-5	TGTGCCTGGACGGCAGGGAACCAAGAGACCCAGTACTTC	CAWTAGNQETQYF
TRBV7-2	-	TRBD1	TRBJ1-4	TGTGCCAGCAGCTCGGGACAGGGCGCCGAAAAACTGTTTTTT	CASSSGQGAEKLFF
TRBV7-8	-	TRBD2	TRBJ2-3	TGTGCCAGCAGCTTGAATAGCGGGAGATCAGATACGCAGTATTTT	CASSLNSGRSDTQYF
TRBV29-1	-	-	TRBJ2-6	TGCAGCGTAAAGACACAGGGTACTGGGGCCAACGTCCTGACTTTC	CSVKTQGTGANVLTF
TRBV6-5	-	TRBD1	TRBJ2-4	TGTGCCAGCAGTCACGGGACAGGGGGCAAAAACATTCAGTACTTC	CASSHGTGGKNIQYF
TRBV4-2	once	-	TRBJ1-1	TGTGCCAGCAGCCAAGATAAGACTGCGGGGCAAGCTTTCTTT	CASSQDKTAGQAFF
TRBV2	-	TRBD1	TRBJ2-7	TGTGCCAGCAGTGAACCGGGACAGGGGGGGTACGAGCAGTACTTC	CASSEPGQGGYEQYF
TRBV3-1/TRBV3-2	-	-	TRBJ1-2	TGTGCCAGCAGCCAAGATTTACTACAGGCCGGAAGCTACACCTTC	CASSQDLLQAGSYTF
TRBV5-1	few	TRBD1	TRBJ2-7	TGCGCCAGCAGCGCAGGAACAACAGGGGTACGAGTGCAGTACTTC	CASSAGTTGVRVQYF
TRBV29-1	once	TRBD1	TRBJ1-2	TGCAGCGTAAGGGGGCAAACGTATGGCTACACCTTC	CSVRGQTYGYTF
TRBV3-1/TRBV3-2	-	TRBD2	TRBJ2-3	TGTGCCAGCAGCCAAGAAAGAGCGGGGGCAGATACGCAGTATTTT	CASSQERAGADTQYF
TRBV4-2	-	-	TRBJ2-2	TGTGCCAGCAGCCAAGAGTCGGGCACCGGGGAGCTGTTTTTT	CASSQESGTGELFF
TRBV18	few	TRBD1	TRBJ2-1	TGTGCCAGCTCACCGCAGGGGGCCAATGAGCAGTTCTTC	CASSPQGANEQFF
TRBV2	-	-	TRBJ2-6	TGTGCCAGCAGTGATCGGCAGGGGTGGGCCAACGTCCTGACTTTC	CASSDRQGWANVLTF
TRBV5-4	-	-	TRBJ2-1	TGTGCCAGCAGCTTGGCGACGGGGGTGCACTACAATGAGCAGTTCTTC	CASSLATGVHYNEQFF
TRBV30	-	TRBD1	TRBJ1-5	TGTGCCTGGAGTGCGGGACAGTATCAGCCCCAGCATTTT	CAWSAGQYQPQHF
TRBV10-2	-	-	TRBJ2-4	TGCGCCAGCAGTGACGTACAGGGAGCCAAAAACATTCAGTACTTC	CASSDVQGAKNIQYF
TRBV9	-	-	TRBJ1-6	TGTGCCAGCAGCGCGGTAGACTCCTATAATTCACCCCTCCACTTT	CASSAVDSYNSPLHF
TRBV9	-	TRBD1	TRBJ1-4	TGTGCCAGCAGCGTAGGCGCAGCCAGGGGGTATGAAAAACTGTTTTTT	CASSVGAARGYEKLFF
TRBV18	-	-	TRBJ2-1	TGTGCCAGCTCACCACCACCTCGCATGAGCTACAATGAGCAGTTCTTC	CASSPPPRMSYNEQFF
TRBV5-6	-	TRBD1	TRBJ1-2	TGTGCCAGCAGCCGACAGGGGGTCTATGGCTACACCTTC	CASSRQGVYGYTF
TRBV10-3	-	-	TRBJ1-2	TGTGCCATCAGTACAGCCTCGGAACGAGGCTACACCTTC	CAISTASERGYTF
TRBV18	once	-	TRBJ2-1	TGTGCCAGCTCACCACCAACTAGCATAAATGAGCAGTTCTTC	CASSPPTSINEQFF
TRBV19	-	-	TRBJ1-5	TGTGCCAGTAGTATCATGGGGGCTCAGCCCCAGCATTTT	CASSIMGAQPQHF
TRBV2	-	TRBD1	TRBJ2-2	TGTGCCAGCTACGCAGGGACAGGGTCGTACACCGGGGAGCTGTTTTTT	CASYAGTGSYTGELFF
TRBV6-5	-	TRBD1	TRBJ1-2	TGTGCCAGCAGTTCGACAGGGGGCAACGGCTACACCTTC	CASSSTGGNGYTF
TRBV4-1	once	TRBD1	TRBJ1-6	TGCGCCAGCAGCCCGAGGGATATCGGACAGGGGGCTAGGTATAATTCACCCCTCCACTTT	CASSPRDIGQGARYNSPLHF
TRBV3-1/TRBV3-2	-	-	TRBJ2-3	TGTGCCAGCAGCCAAGTCTGGACTTCTCGCACAGATACGCAGTATTTT	CASSQVWTSRTDTQYF
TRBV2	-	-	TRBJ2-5	TGTGCCAGCAGTCGAGGTCCAGACACCCAGTACTTC	CASSRGPDTQYF
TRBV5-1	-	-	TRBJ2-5	TGCGCCAGCAGACTTATCGGGGTAACGGGGGAGACCCAGTACTTC	CASRLIGVTGETQYF
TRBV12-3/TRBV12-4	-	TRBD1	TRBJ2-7	TGTGCCAGCAGTGGGACAGCTTCCTACGAGCAGTACTTC	CASSGTASYEQYF
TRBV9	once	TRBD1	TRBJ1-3	TGTGCCAGCAGCGTAGGAGGGACAGGTGGAAACACCATATATTTT	CASSVGGTGGNTIYF
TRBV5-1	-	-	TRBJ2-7	TGCGCCAGCAGCCTACTTCCGGGATCTTCCTACGAGCAGTACTTC	CASSLLPGSSYEQYF
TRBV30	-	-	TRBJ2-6	TGTGCCTTCACAGGGTCTGGGGCCAACGTCCTGACTTTC	CAFTGSGANVLTF
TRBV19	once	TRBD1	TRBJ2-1	TGTGCCAGTAGTAAGGACAGGGTCGGGTCGGATGAGCAGTTCTTC	CASSKDRVGSDEQFF
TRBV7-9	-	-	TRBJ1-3	TGTGCCAGCAGCTCGATGGCGGGGCTCTCTGGAAACACCATATATTTT	CASSSMAGLSGNTIYF
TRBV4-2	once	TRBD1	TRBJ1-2	TGTGCCAGCAGCCATCGGGACAGCTCCGTTAACTATGGCTACACCTTC	CASSHRDSSVNYGYTF
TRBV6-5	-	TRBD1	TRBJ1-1	TGTGCCAGCATAGCAGGGGGTGTTGTCACTGAAGCTTTCTTT	CASIAGGVVTEAFF
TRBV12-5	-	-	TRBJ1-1	TGTGCTAGTGGTTTGTTAACAGGGAACACTGAAGCTTTCTTT	CASGLLTGNTEAFF
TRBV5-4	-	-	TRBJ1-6	TGTGCCAGCAGCTTGGGCCGGTCGGATTCACCCCTCCACTTT	CASSLGRSDSPLHF